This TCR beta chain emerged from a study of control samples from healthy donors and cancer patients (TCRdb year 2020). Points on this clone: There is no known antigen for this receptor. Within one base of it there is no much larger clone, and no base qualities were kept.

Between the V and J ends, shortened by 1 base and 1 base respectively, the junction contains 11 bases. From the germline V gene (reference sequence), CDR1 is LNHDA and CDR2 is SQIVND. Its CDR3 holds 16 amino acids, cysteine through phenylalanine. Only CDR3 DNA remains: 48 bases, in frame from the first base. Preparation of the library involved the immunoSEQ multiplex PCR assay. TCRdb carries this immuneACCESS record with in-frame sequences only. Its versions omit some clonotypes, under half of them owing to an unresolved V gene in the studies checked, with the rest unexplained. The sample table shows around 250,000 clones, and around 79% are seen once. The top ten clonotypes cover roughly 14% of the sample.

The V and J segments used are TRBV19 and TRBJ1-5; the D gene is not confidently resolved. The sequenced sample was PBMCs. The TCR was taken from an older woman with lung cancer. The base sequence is TGTGCCAGTAGTATAGTTTACACAGTCAGCAATCAGCCCCAGCATTTT. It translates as CASSIVYTVSNQPQHF.